This T cell receptor beta chain came from a study of blood T cell repertoires in COVID-19. On the study more broadly: Whether acute or convalescent, the COVID-19 samples came from the United States, Italy and Spain. PBMCs, B-cell-depleted T cells, or T cells provided the cDNA or gDNA that made up the material.

V was trimmed by 2 bases and J by 0 bases, leaving 14 bases between them. The CDR3 contains 16 residues. Germline CDR1 is GTSNPN and CDR2 is SVGIG (reference sequence). The Seattle patients joined while their infection was active and were tracked longitudinally afterward. In the authors' workflow: Amplification from reference gene primers served as the basis for estimated nucleated cell counts. Profiled with immunoSEQ multiplex PCR; TCRdb holds only in-frame clones, not every one. Clone size and the V and J calls come from that table; the DNA yielded D and trimming. The data show 150,000 or so clones, 80% to 90% seen once.

The chain couples TRBV30 to TRBJ1-3; the D gene is possibly TRBD1 (6 bases). This clonotype was sampled from a man in his late teens or twenties with COVID-19, enrolled during active disease. Input material: peripheral blood. CDR3 amino acids: CAWSMGHQTSGNTIYF. The CDR3 coding sequence is TGTGCCTGGAGTATGGGACACCAGACCTCTGGAAACACCATATATTTT.